The next 5 T cell receptor beta chains were all read from a single sample in a study of T cell repertoires in cytomegalovirus infection. The antigens of these receptors remain unknown. MiXCR, applied by TCRdb to the reads, yields one record per CDR3 protein. The sample consists of around 71,000 distinct CDR3 sequences, 20% to 25% of them appearing once. The sample in question was CD8+ T cells from cultured PBMCs, obtained from culture after CMV antigen stimulation. These receptors were obtained from a human donor in good health (CMV status not recorded). Some clones in this sample may be carry-over from other donors' samples.

The chain combines TRBV29-1 with TRBJ1-2; 7 nucleotides align to TRBD1. The V gene's germline CDR1 is SQVTM and CDR2 ANQGSEA. CDR3 length: 12 amino acids. CDR3 coding DNA: TGCAGGTCTGGGACAGCTGAATTTGGCTACACCTTC. Residues: CRSGTAEFGYTF.

This clonotype was counted between two and nine times. The V and J genes are TRBV7-2 and TRBJ1-5, with D hard to call. V dropped 5 bases and J dropped 6 bases, with 8 bases sitting between them. CDR3 length: 12 residues. Germline V lookup: CDR1 SGHTA, CDR2 FQGNSA. The CDR3 DNA is TGTGCCAGCAGCCCCCTGGGTCAGCCCCAGCATTTT. Protein sequence: CASSPLGQPQHF.

In this sample, this clonotype turned up a few times. The CDR3 loop reads CASSSSGTGKETQYF. DNA for the CDR3: TGTGCCAGCAGCAGTTCCGGGACAGGGAAAGAGACCCAGTACTTC. The gene calls are TRBV5-6 and TRBJ2-5; 9 bases agree with TRBD1. Germline V gene sequence: CDR1 SGHDT, CDR2 YYEEEE. V was clipped by 4 bases and J by 3 bases; unmatched bases: 7. The CDR3 has 15 residues.

This rearrangement joins TRBV12-3 or TRBV12-4 to TRBJ2-5; D possibly uses TRBD1 or TRBD2 (5 bases each). V lost 4 bases, J lost 7 bases, and 13 bases lay in between. This CDR3 has 13 residues. The CDR3 sequence: CASSYTGDGTQYF. The CDR3, as DNA: TGTGCCAGCAGTTATACTGGGGACGGGACCCAGTACTTC.

This clonotype was seen a few times. V and J are TRBV11-2 and TRBJ2-3, with D maybe TRBD2 (5 bases). The CDR3 spans 13 residues. Trimming left V 5 bases short and J 2 bases short, with 8 bases between. Per germline, CDR1 SGHAT and CDR2 FQNNGV. The CDR3, as DNA: TGTGCCAGCAGCGACGGGATCACAGATACGCAGTATTTT. Translation gives CASSDGITDTQYF.